Sequencing of this T cell receptor beta chain was carried out in a study of blood T cell repertoires in COVID-19 (dated by TCRdb to about 2020). Regarding the complete study: The collaborator samples originated in the United States, Italy and Spain and spanned the acute and convalescent phases of COVID-19. The samples were drawn from the first 160 participants of the ongoing ImmuneRACE study and from about 1,200 subjects provided by 6 global collaborators. A de-identified subject ID, COVID-19 status, age in years and sex were almost always included in the sample metadata. Where HLA class I and class II types were available, the types were taken from metadata supplied by the sample provider, not from assay-based typing. The material from the prospective study consisted of cDNA or gDNA derived from T cells, B-cell-depleted T cells, or PBMCs. The repertoires were released in a freely available public database meant as a resource for research on the immune response to SARS-CoV-2. The dataset comprised deeply sampled blood TCRbeta repertoires from subjects exposed to, actively infected with, or recovered from COVID-19. Overall results and qualifications from the work: Clinical and demographic metadata were provided uncurated, with the amount varying by source and participant.

The immunoSEQ Assay, a bias-controlled multiplex PCR, was used to amplify TCRbeta CDR3 regions from genomic DNA. For the original study's pipeline: Nucleated cell counts per sample were estimated from amplification of reference gene primers within the assay. Sequence reads were collapsed and filtered to measure the absolute abundance of every unique TCRbeta CDR3 rearrangement. For each sample, productive Simpson clonality was calculated as the square root of Simpson's diversity index over productive rearrangements. TCRdb mirrors the immuneACCESS table, restricted to in-frame sequences. Some clones are absent from its copies; in checked studies, under half trace to an unresolved V gene, and the reason for the others is unknown. V, J and clone size were drawn from that table, and D and trimming were deduced from the DNA. Present in this sample are about 62,000 clones, more than 70% of which were seen just once. The ten largest clones add up to 6.3% of the sample.

The collaborating institutions used their own protocols to collect whole blood in K2EDTA tubes. For TCRbeta analysis, collaborators shipped samples in one of three forms: frozen whole blood, isolated PBMCs, or DNA extracted from either of those sample types. The germline V gene encodes CDR1 SGHDT and CDR2 YYEEEE. V gives up 0 bases and J gives up 2 bases, and the segment between their germline ends measures 8 bases. The CDR3 covers 14 residues, taking in both the cysteine and the phenylalanine. The read is trimmed to its CDR3 DNA, 42 bases read in frame from base 1. This clone was detected a few times. The specificity of this receptor is unknown. No much larger clonotype is one base removed from it; base qualities were not supplied.

This chain joins TRBV5-6 to TRBJ1-2; TRBD1 is a weak D gene call, 5 bases matching. The receptor's source is a human donor in a cohort sampled during active COVID-19. The sample taken for sequencing was peripheral blood. CDR3 loop: CASSLGGANYGYTF. The DNA is as follows: TGTGCCAGCAGCTTGGGTGGGGCGAACTATGGCTACACCTTC.